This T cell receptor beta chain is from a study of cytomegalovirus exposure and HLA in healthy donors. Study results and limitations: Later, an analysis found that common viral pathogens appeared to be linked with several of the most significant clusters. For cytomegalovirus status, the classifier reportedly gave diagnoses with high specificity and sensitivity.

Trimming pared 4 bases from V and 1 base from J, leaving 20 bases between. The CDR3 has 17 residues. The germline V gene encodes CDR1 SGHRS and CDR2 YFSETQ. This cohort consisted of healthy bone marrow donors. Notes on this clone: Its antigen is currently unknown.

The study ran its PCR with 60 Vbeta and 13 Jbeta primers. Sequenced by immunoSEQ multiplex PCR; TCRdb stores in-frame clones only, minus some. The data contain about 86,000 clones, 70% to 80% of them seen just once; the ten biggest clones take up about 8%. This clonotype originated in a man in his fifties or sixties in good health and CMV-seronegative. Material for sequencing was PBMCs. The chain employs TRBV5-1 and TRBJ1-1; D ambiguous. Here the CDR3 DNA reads TGCGCCAGCAGCCAGACCCCGCAAGCGGCAGGGAACACTGAAGCTTTCTTT. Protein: CASSQTPQAAGNTEAFF.